One sample yielded the 29 T cell receptor beta chains listed below, sequenced in a study of cytomegalovirus exposure and HLA in healthy donors. Using immunoSEQ multiplex PCR, the repertoire was profiled, and TCRdb retains in-frame clones only, with some absent. The data show a few hundred thousand clones, roughly 90% seen once. The sample was PBMCs. The receptor set was obtained from a man between 18 and 35 years old in good health and CMV-seropositive.

DNA of the CDR3: TGTGCCAGCAGTTACTCGCGGGACAACTATGGCTACACCTTC. Residues: CASSYSRDNYGYTF. The chain joins TRBV6-6 to TRBJ1-2, with a tentative D call TRBD1 (5 bases). CDR3 length: 14 residues. Germline V gene data show CDR1 as MNHNY and CDR2 as SVGAGI (reference sequence). V was clipped by 0 bases and J by 2 bases, with 7 bases between them.

The chain joins TRBV10-1 to TRBJ2-7, with a weak D call TRBD2 (7 bases). Germline V gives CDR1 WNHNN, CDR2 SYGVQD (reference sequence). V shed 11 bases and J shed 0 bases, with 17 bases lying between them. The CDR3 length is 14 residues. The CDR3 reads CASSRGGSSYEQYF. CDR3 in DNA: TGCGCCTCATCGAGGGGGGGGTCCTCCTACGAGCAGTACTTC.

This clone was seen only a few times. The CDR3 spells CASRQGSADEKLFF. CDR3 nucleotide sequence: TGTGCCAGCAGACAGGGGTCCGCGGATGAAAAACTGTTTTTT. This chain links TRBV28 with TRBJ1-4, with TRBD1 matching 7 bases. J was trimmed by 6 bases and V by 6 bases; bases with no gene match: 7. Germline values: CDR1 MDHEN, CDR2 SYDVKM. The CDR3 is 14 amino acids.

Here the CDR3 reads CASSQEDLGTQYF. CDR3 in DNA: TGCGCCAGCAGCCAAGAGGACCTAGGGACGCAGTATTTT. The chain is built from TRBV4-3 and TRBJ2-3; D gene uncertain. CDR1 LGHNA and CDR2 YSLEER come from the germline V gene. V lost 0 bases, J lost 9 bases, and 10 bases lay in between. The CDR3 runs to 13 residues.

The chain couples TRBV2 to TRBJ2-7, with 11 bases that match TRBD1. The CDR3 sequence is 14 residues long. Germline CDR1 is SNHLY and CDR2 is FYNNEI. Trimming removed 3 bases from V and 5 bases from J; junction bases left unmatched: 3. CDR3 DNA sequence: TGTGCCAGCAGTGACGGGACAGGGGGTAACGAGCAGTACTTC. It encodes CASSDGTGGNEQYF.

The gene calls are TRBV2 and TRBJ2-4, with 8 nucleotides matching TRBD1. The CDR3 contains 15 residues. CDR1 is SNHLY and CDR2 is FYNNEI in the germline V gene. Trimming took 6 bases from V and 3 from J; bases not matched to a gene: 7. The CDR3 here is CASRGVTGGKNIQYF. The CDR3 DNA reads TGTGCCAGCAGGGGAGTCACAGGGGGCAAAAACATTCAGTACTTC.

The V call is TRBV2, the J call TRBJ2-7; the D gene is possibly TRBD1 (5 bases). CDR1 is SNHLY, CDR2 FYNNEI, per germline. The V gene lost 0 bases and the J gene lost 7 bases, with 16 bases spanning the gap. The CDR3 consists of 15 residues. CDR3 residues: CASSEAPHRREEQYF. As DNA, the CDR3 is TGTGCCAGCAGTGAAGCGCCGCACCGCAGGGAAGAGCAGTACTTC.

This chain links TRBV5-6 with TRBJ2-3, with D perhaps TRBD1 (6 bases). Germline CDR1 SGHDT, CDR2 YYEEEE. The V and J ends lost 1 base and 5 bases respectively, with 14 bases between them. This CDR3 is 15 amino acids long. Here the CDR3 reads CASSLSLGRGDTQYF. DNA for the CDR3: TGTGCCAGCAGCTTGTCGCTCGGCAGGGGAGATACGCAGTATTTT.

This rearrangement joins TRBV7-6 to TRBJ1-2; weak D call: TRBD1 (6 bases). The ends were cut back, 5 bases at V and 4 bases at J, with 17 bases in the middle. Germline values: CDR1 SGHVS, CDR2 FNYEAQ. The CDR3 is 15 amino acids. The CDR3 protein is CASSAAGGGAYGYTF. The CDR3 DNA follows: TGTGCCAGCAGCGCAGCTGGGGGGGGCGCCTATGGCTACACCTTC.

The chain joins TRBV29-1 to TRBJ2-5, with TRBD2 identical over 11 bases. There are 16 residues in the CDR3. With V trimmed by 1 base and J by 2 bases, 6 bases remained unmatched. The V gene's germline CDR1 is SQVTM and CDR2 ANQGSEA. The CDR3 DNA is TGCAGCGTTGAAGGGCTAGCGGGAGGTCGGCAAGAGACCCAGTACTTC. Protein: CSVEGLAGGRQETQYF.

Written as DNA, the CDR3 is TGTGCCAGCAGCCGGCGGGGACTAGCGGGGAGCAATGAGCAGTTCTTC. Translation gives CASSRRGLAGSNEQFF. The V call is TRBV7-2, the J call TRBJ2-1; TRBD2 agrees at 13 bases. This CDR3 region has 16 residues. Trimming cost V 5 bases and J 6 bases; bases outside gene matches: 7. CDR1 is SGHTA, CDR2 FQGNSA, per germline.

Written as DNA, the CDR3 is TGCGCCAGCAGCCTCGACAAGGCCACAGATACGCAGTATTTT. Translation gives CASSLDKATDTQYF. The chain uses TRBV5-1 and TRBJ2-3; D not certain. The CDR3 is 14 residues long. Trimming left V 4 bases short and J 2 bases short, with 11 bases between. Germline V gene data show CDR1 as SGHRS and CDR2 as YFSETQ.

The chain links TRBV18 to TRBJ1-2; TRBD1 matches at 8 bases. V trimming: 3 bases; J trimming: 2 bases; junction bases outside the gene matches: 2. The V gene's germline CDR1 is KGHSH and CDR2 LQKENI. The CDR3 sequence is 14 residues long. The chain's CDR3 is CASSPRQGNYGYTF. The CDR3, as DNA: TGTGCCAGCTCACCGCGACAGGGGAACTATGGCTACACCTTC.

J is TRBJ2-3 and V is TRBV27; no firm D call. The CDR3 contains 13 residues. Germline V gene data show CDR1 as MNHEY and CDR2 as SMNVEV (reference sequence). The V end lost 2 bases, the J end lost 6 bases, and 9 bases lay between the germline ends. CDR3 residues: CASSLGHSDTQYF. CDR3 DNA sequence: TGTGCCAGCAGTTTAGGTCATTCCGATACGCAGTATTTT.

The chain couples TRBV5-1 to TRBJ2-7, with a tentative D call TRBD1 (5 bases). Trimming cost V 3 bases and J 3 bases, with 13 bases left between them. The length of the CDR3 is 14 residues. Germline V gene data show CDR1 as SGHRS and CDR2 as YFSETQ. CDR3 protein: CASSSWTSNYEQYF. DNA of the CDR3: TGCGCCAGCAGCTCCTGGACAAGTAACTACGAGCAGTACTTC.

The chain employs TRBV30 and TRBJ1-4; 7 positions agree with TRBD1. J was trimmed by 7 bases and V by 0 bases; bases with no gene match: 5. CDR3 length: 14 residues. Germline CDR1 GTSNPN, CDR2 SVGIG (reference sequence). The CDR3: CAWSVVRGSEKLFF. CDR3 sequence (DNA): TGTGCCTGGAGTGTGGTCAGGGGGTCTGAAAAACTGTTTTTT.

A single count supports this clone. The J gene is TRBJ2-3, the V gene TRBV27; maybe TRBD2 (5 bases). The V gene's germline CDR1 is MNHEY and CDR2 SMNVEV (reference sequence). With 3 bases removed from V and 6 bases from J, the gap between germline ends came to 7 bases. This CDR3 has 12 amino acids. In nucleotides, the CDR3 is TGTGCCAGCAGTTTCGCGGGTGATACGCAGTATTTT. Translated, it gives CASSFAGDTQYF.

CDR3 loop: CASSLAGRELFF. The DNA for the CDR3 is TGTGCCAGCAGCTTAGCAGGCAGGGAGCTGTTTTTT. V gene TRBV7-6 combines with J gene TRBJ2-2; no clear D gene. The V and J ends lost 0 bases and 9 bases respectively, with 5 bases between them. CDR1 and CDR2 (germline): SGHVS, FNYEAQ. This CDR3 contains 12 residues.

The chain couples TRBV29-1 to TRBJ2-2; D not resolved. The CDR3 is 14 amino acids. Germline V lookup: CDR1 SQVTM, CDR2 ANQGSEA. Between the trimmed V and J ends, which lost 4 bases and 0 bases, there was a span of 9 bases. CDR3 residues: CSVGPRTNTGELFF. The DNA of the CDR3 is TGCAGCGTTGGTCCCAGAACGAACACCGGGGAGCTGTTTTTT.

The rearrangement uses TRBV7-9 and TRBJ1-4; no clear D gene. Germline CDR1 reads SEHNR; CDR2 reads FQNEAQ (reference sequence). The V end lost 2 bases, the J end lost 3 bases, and 13 bases lay between the germline ends. CDR3 length equals 16 residues. The CDR3 sequence: CASSLRGEDSNEKLFF. The CDR3 bases are TGTGCCAGCAGCTTAAGAGGCGAAGATTCTAATGAAAAACTGTTTTTT.

V gene TRBV9 combines with J gene TRBJ2-5; 9 bases match TRBD2. The CDR3 sequence is 15 residues long. Germline CDR1 and CDR2: SGDLS and YYNGEE. Trimming took 2 bases from V and 5 from J; bases not matched to a gene: 7. CDR3 coding DNA: TGTGCCAGCAGCGTTGTAGCGGGAGCAATGGAGACCCAGTACTTC. Translation gives CASSVVAGAMETQYF.

The chain recombines TRBV29-1 with TRBJ1-1; D gene uncertain. CDR3 length equals 11 residues. Trimming took off 6 bases at V and 4 bases at J, with 9 bases between the two ends. The V gene's germline CDR1 is SQVTM and CDR2 ANQGSEA. CDR3 region: CSVSMGTEAFF. DNA of the CDR3: TGCAGCGTCTCCATGGGCACTGAAGCTTTCTTT.

V gene TRBV30 combines with J gene TRBJ1-2; D might be TRBD1 (5 bases). Trimming took 3 bases from V and 3 from J, leaving 14 bases between them. The CDR3 length is 14 residues. Germline V CDR1 and CDR2: GTSNPN, SVGIG (reference sequence). CDR3 sequence: CAWRGERRDYGYTF. CDR3 nucleotide sequence: TGTGCCTGGAGGGGGGAGAGGAGAGACTATGGCTACACCTTC.

This chain links TRBV4-1 with TRBJ2-7; 7 bases are shared with TRBD1. Trimming removed 3 bases from V and 3 bases from J; junction bases left unmatched: 2. Looked up from germline, CDR1 is MGHRA and CDR2 is YSYEKL. The CDR3 has 13 amino acids. The CDR3 DNA reads as TGCGCCAGCAGCCATTGGGACAGCTACGAGCAGTACTTC. Amino acid sequence: CASSHWDSYEQYF.

This rearrangement joins TRBV5-1 to TRBJ1-2, with D tentatively TRBD1 (6 bases). Germline CDR1 is SGHRS and CDR2 is YFSETQ. The V end lost 4 bases, the J end lost 1 base, and 17 bases lay between the germline ends. CDR3 length: 16 amino acids. In nucleotides, the CDR3 is TGCGCCAGCAGCAAGGGGGGCGCCCCTTTTAACTATGGCTACACCTTC. It translates to CASSKGGAPFNYGYTF.

V is TRBV6-1 and J is TRBJ2-7, with D perhaps matching TRBD1 or TRBD2 (5 bases each). The CDR3 contains 14 residues. The V end was cut by 5 bases, the J end by 0 bases, with 11 bases between. The V gene's germline CDR1 is MNHNS and CDR2 SASEGT. As DNA, the CDR3 is TGTGCCAGCAGTCGGGACCGACTCTCCTACGAGCAGTACTTC. It yields the protein CASSRDRLSYEQYF.

This chain links TRBV18 with TRBJ2-1, with 9 nucleotides matching TRBD2. CDR1 and CDR2 from the germline V gene are KGHSH and LQKENI. V trimming: 4 bases; J trimming: 4 bases; junction bases outside the gene matches: 14. This CDR3 comprises 18 residues. The CDR3 is CASSHGWLAGLGYNEQFF. The CDR3 nucleotides read TGTGCCAGCTCACATGGTTGGCTAGCGGGACTCGGGTACAATGAGCAGTTCTTC.

This chain's CDR3 is CSGSGVAGRGETQYF. The CDR3 DNA is TGCAGTGGAAGCGGGGTAGCGGGGCGCGGCGAGACCCAGTACTTC. The rearrangement joins TRBV29-1 to TRBJ2-5; TRBD2 agrees at 8 bases. Germline loops: CDR1 SQVTM, CDR2 ANQGSEA. CDR3 size: 15 residues.

CDR3 sequence: CSVGFWGGDEQYF. The CDR3 bases are TGCAGCGTTGGTTTTTGGGGGGGCGACGAGCAGTACTTC. This chain links TRBV29-1 with TRBJ2-7; D possibly corresponds to TRBD2 (7 bases). CDR1 SQVTM and CDR2 ANQGSEA come from the germline V gene. Trimming pared 4 bases from V and 5 bases from J, leaving 15 bases between. CDR3 size: 13 residues.